These 31 T cell receptor beta chains were all obtained from the same sample, sequenced in a study of T-cell reconstitution after alpha-beta-depleted transplantation in children. A library of TCRbeta sequences, prepared with unique molecular identifiers, was generated. Via MiXCR, TCRdb re-called the PCR reads, giving one row per CDR3 protein. The sample carries around 370,000 distinct CDR3 sequences, about 16% recorded once. The sequences come from PBMCs, mostly from graft donor cells, collected 360 days after TCRalphabeta/CD19-depleted stem cell transplant. The receptors come from a male patient aged 2-9 years who had a stem cell transplant for acute lymphoblastic leukemia, so the T cells may come from the graft donor.

V is TRBV6-1 and J is TRBJ1-1; D ambiguous. The V and J ends lost 4 bases and 1 base respectively, with 10 bases between them. CDR1 MNHNS and CDR2 SASEGT come from the germline V gene. There are 14 residues in the CDR3. The CDR3 loop is CASSVDGPNTEAFF. The CDR3 coding sequence is TGTGCCAGCAGTGTGGACGGACCGAACACTGAAGCTTTCTTT.

This clonotype was counted only a few times. The chain employs TRBV28 and TRBJ2-3; D is undetermined. V was pared by 5 bases and J by 6 bases, with 12 bases between. From germline, CDR1 is MDHEN and CDR2 SYDVKM. CDR3 size: 13 residues. The CDR3 DNA reads TGTGCCAGCAGTCTGAGAATGGAGGATACGCAGTATTTT. Protein: CASSLRMEDTQYF. Full variable domain (remainder filled in from reference TRBV28 and TRBJ2-3): DVKVTQSSRYLVKRTGEKVFLECVQDMDHENMFWYRQDPGLGLRLIYFSYDVKMKEKGDIPEGYSVSREKKERFSLILESASTNQTSMYLCASSLRMEDTQYFGPGTRLTVL.

This clonotype was counted a few times. The chain carries TRBV20-1 and TRBJ2-1; 9 nucleotides align to TRBD2. V gave up 2 bases and J gave up 8 bases; unmatched junction bases: 7. The length of the CDR3 is 14 residues. In germline, CDR1 is DFQATT, CDR2 SNEGSKA (reference sequence). In DNA form, the CDR3 reads TGCAGTGCTAGACGTCTAGGCGGGGGGGATGAGCAGTTCTTC. It specifies CSARRLGGGDEQFF.

There are a few counts of this clonotype. The gene calls are TRBV12-3 or TRBV12-4 and TRBJ2-7; 16 bases match TRBD2. The junction had 9 bases not matched to a gene; V was cut back by 2 bases and J by 8 bases. This CDR3 has 17 residues. The CDR3 loop reads CASSLMGTSGRAVQQYF. The DNA for the CDR3 is TGTGCCAGCAGTTTAATGGGGACTAGCGGGAGGGCCGTACAGCAGTACTTC.

This clonotype was seen repeatedly, ten times or more. The rearrangement uses TRBV7-6 and TRBJ2-1, with 8 nucleotides matching TRBD1. Germline loops: CDR1 SGHVS, CDR2 FNYEAQ. Unmatched junction bases numbered 1, after V lost 0 bases and J lost 9 bases. There are 13 residues in the CDR3. The CDR3 bases are TGTGCCAGCAGCTTAGCTGACAGGGGTGAGCAGTTCTTC. It translates to CASSLADRGEQFF.

The chain carries TRBV4-1 and TRBJ2-7, with 10 bases matching TRBD1. Germline lookup yields CDR1 MGHRA and CDR2 YSYEKL. This CDR3 comprises 18 residues. Trimming cost V 2 bases and J 5 bases; bases outside gene matches: 15. The CDR3 DNA follows: TGCGCCAGCAGCCAATTGGCGACAAGACAGGGGGCAGGTGACGAGCAGTACTTC. Its protein product is CASSQLATRQGAGDEQYF.

This clonotype was found a few times. This chain links TRBV6-4 with TRBJ2-5, with unresolved D. The CDR3 length is 12 residues. CDR1 MRHNA and CDR2 SNTAGT come from the germline V gene. The V end lost 6 bases, the J end lost 5 bases, and 10 bases lay between the germline ends. CDR3 sequence (DNA): TGTGCCAGCAGCAGGCCCGGGGAGACCCAGTACTTC. Amino acid sequence: CASSRPGETQYF.

This clonotype was recorded a few times. The chain links TRBV4-2 to TRBJ2-1; 14 bases map to TRBD2. The CDR3 spans 20 residues. Germline CDR1 LGHNA, CDR2 YNFKEQ. V shed 4 bases and J 0 bases; nucleotides not matched to a gene: 11. CDR3 protein: CASSRRLAGGPSSSYNEQFF. As DNA, the CDR3 is TGTGCCAGCAGCCGCCGACTAGCGGGAGGGCCTTCCAGCTCCTACAATGAGCAGTTCTTC.

The V call is TRBV9, the J call TRBJ2-1; 8 bases line up with TRBD2. Germline CDR1 and CDR2: SGDLS and YYNGEE. V was clipped by 1 base and J by 4 bases; unmatched bases: 4. The CDR3 has 15 residues. The CDR3 sequence: CASSVSAGAYNEQFF. Here the CDR3 DNA reads TGTGCCAGCAGCGTATCAGCGGGAGCTTACAATGAGCAGTTCTTC.

The sample holds a few counts of this clonotype. V usage is TRBV12-3 or TRBV12-4 and J usage is TRBJ1-6, with 10 positions matching TRBD1. The CDR3 totals 15 residues. V dropped 5 bases and J dropped 7; count of bases not matched to a gene: 5. CDR3 sequence reads: CASSKDRGRNSPLHF. The DNA of the CDR3 is TGTGCCAGCAGTAAAGACAGGGGGCGGAATTCACCCCTCCACTTT.

This CDR3 reads CASSKAHPHNHDRGRSYEQYF. Here the CDR3 DNA reads TGTGCCAGCAGCAAAGCCCACCCACATAACCACGACAGGGGGCGATCCTACGAGCAGTACTTC. The chain employs TRBV21-1 and TRBJ2-7; the table calls TRBD1, which could not be checked here. TRBV21-1 is given as a pseudogene. The CDR3 runs to 21 residues.

The V gene is TRBV6-2 or TRBV6-3, the J gene TRBJ2-7; tentative D call: TRBD2 (6 bases). V was shortened by 4 bases and J by 1 base, with 14 bases between the two germline ends. The CDR3 extends over 15 amino acids. Germline V CDR1 and CDR2: MNHEY, SVGEGT. The CDR3 is CASSSLSGVSYEQYF. The CDR3 DNA follows: TGTGCCAGCAGTTCTTTATCGGGAGTTTCCTACGAGCAGTACTTC.

This clonotype was detected a few times. The V call is TRBV5-1, the J call TRBJ2-2; D remains ambiguous. The V gene's germline CDR1 is SGHRS and CDR2 YFSETQ. The CDR3 consists of 16 residues. V was trimmed by 4 bases and J by 4 bases, leaving 17 bases between them. The CDR3 sequence is CASSPPAAAATGELFF. The DNA for the CDR3 is TGCGCCAGCAGCCCCCCGGCGGCGGCAGCCACCGGGGAGCTGTTTTTT. The complete variable domain, with remaining parts taken from reference TRBV5-1 and TRBJ2-2, reads KAGVTQTPRYLIKTRGQQVTLSCSPISGHRSVSWYQQTPGQGLQFLFEYFSETQRNKGNFPGRFSGRQFSNSRSEMNVSTLELGDSALYLCASSPPAAAATGELFFGEGSRLTVL.

This clonotype was counted many times. The chain joins TRBV12-3 or TRBV12-4 to TRBJ2-6; no clear D gene. V lost 3 bases, J lost 4 bases, and 4 bases lay in between. The CDR3 is 13 amino acids. The CDR3 DNA follows: TGTGCCAGCAGTTTTCCCGGGGCCAACGTCCTGACTTTC. Translation gives CASSFPGANVLTF.

This clonotype has a handful of counts. The chain recombines TRBV4-1 with TRBJ1-2; D is unresolved. Germline V gene lookup returns CDR1 MGHRA and CDR2 YSYEKL. Between the trimmed V and J ends, which lost 4 bases and 7 bases, there was a span of 19 bases. This CDR3 is built from 15 residues. CDR3 loop: CASSLTAIDPIGYTF. The DNA for the CDR3 is TGCGCCAGCAGCCTAACAGCAATCGACCCCATTGGCTACACCTTC.

This clonotype was seen more than once but under ten times. This chain joins TRBV4-1 and TRBJ1-2; the D gene is possibly TRBD1 (5 bases). Deletions cut 1 base from V and 6 bases from J, with 12 bases between. The germline CDR1 and CDR2 sequences are MGHRA and YSYEKL. This CDR3 contains 14 residues. The DNA for the CDR3 is TGCGCCAGCAGCCAAGTTGGAGGGGTTAATGGCTACACCTTC. It translates to CASSQVGGVNGYTF.

This clonotype has a handful of counts. The V and J genes are TRBV5-5 and TRBJ2-1; weak D call: TRBD1 (5 bases). V shed 7 bases and J shed 4 bases, with 9 bases lying between them. The CDR3 sequence is 12 residues long. Germline V gene data show CDR1 as SGHKS and CDR2 as YYEKEE (reference sequence). CDR3 sequence (DNA): TGTGCCAGCTGGGGCGAGTACAATGAGCAGTTCTTC. Protein sequence: CASWGEYNEQFF. Full variable domain (remainder filled in from reference TRBV5-5 and TRBJ2-1): DAGVTQSPTHLIKTRGQQVTLRCSPISGHKSVSWYQQVLGQGPQFIFQYYEKEERGRGNFPDRFSARQFPNYSSELNVNALLLGDSALYLCASWGEYNEQFFGPGTRLTVL.

This clonotype was counted ten times or more. The gene calls are TRBV20-1 and TRBJ1-4, with D unresolved. Germline assignment: CDR1 DFQATT and CDR2 SNEGSKA (reference sequence). The V end lost 3 bases, the J end lost 6 bases, and 20 bases lay between the germline ends. The CDR3 spans 16 residues. CDR3 DNA: TGCAGTGCTAGCGCTCTCCTTGGGCAGCCTTATGAAAAACTGTTTTTT. Protein sequence: CSASALLGQPYEKLFF.

This clonotype was seen a handful of times. V and J are TRBV12-3 or TRBV12-4 and TRBJ1-2; a possible D gene is TRBD1 (6 bases). CDR3 size: 14 residues. Trimming took off 5 bases at V and 0 bases at J, with 10 bases between the two ends. CDR3 sequence reads: CASSPGVANYGYTF. For the CDR3, the DNA is TGTGCCAGCAGTCCAGGGGTGGCTAACTATGGCTACACCTTC.

V usage is TRBV29-1 and J usage is TRBJ2-3; D may match TRBD1 or TRBD2 (5 bases each). The CDR3 covers 15 residues. Trimming left V 5 bases short and J 2 bases short, with 17 bases between. In germline, CDR1 is SQVTM, CDR2 ANQGSEA. CDR3 DNA: TGCAGCGTTATAGAGTCGGGACCCAACACAGATACGCAGTATTTT. Protein: CSVIESGPNTDTQYF.

This clonotype showed up just a few times. The chain employs TRBV6-5 and TRBJ2-2; D is unresolved. The CDR3 loop spans 15 amino acids. V lost 0 bases and J lost 0, with 5 bases in between. The V gene's germline CDR1 is MNHEY and CDR2 SVGAGI. Here the CDR3 reads CASSYSWANTGELFF. The CDR3 coding sequence is TGTGCCAGCAGTTACTCATGGGCGAACACCGGGGAGCTGTTTTTT.

The V call is TRBV7-9, the J call TRBJ1-1; D perhaps matches TRBD1 (5 bases). This CDR3 region has 13 residues. CDR1 is SEHNR and CDR2 is FQNEAQ in the germline V gene (reference sequence). V dropped 4 bases and J dropped 7 bases, with 13 bases sitting between them. Here the CDR3 reads CASSSIQGLEAFF. CDR3 nucleotide sequence: TGTGCCAGCAGCTCCATCCAGGGTCTTGAAGCTTTCTTT.

This clonotype showed up just a few times. The chain couples TRBV7-9 to TRBJ1-5; D is uncertain. Looked up from germline, CDR1 is SEHNR and CDR2 is FQNEAQ (reference sequence). The CDR3 has 16 amino acids. The ends were cut back, 1 base at V and 0 bases at J, with 10 bases in the middle. CDR3 coding DNA: TGTGCCAGCAGCTTAGGGCAGCACTCTAGCAATCAGCCCCAGCATTTT. Its translation: CASSLGQHSSNQPQHF.

V gene TRBV6-2 or TRBV6-3 combines with J gene TRBJ2-7, with TRBD2 matching 7 bases. This CDR3 has 11 amino acids. Germline V CDR1 and CDR2: MNHEY, SVGEGT. The trim removed 8 bases at V and 4 bases at J, leaving 2 bases unmatched. CDR3 DNA: TGTGCCAGCGCTAGCGGATACGAGCAGTACTTC. Translating it yields CASASGYEQYF.

This clonotype was seen repeatedly, ten times or more. The chain employs TRBV7-4 and TRBJ1-4; D is unresolved. Trimming cost V 1 base and J 7 bases, with 16 bases left between them. The CDR3 spans 16 residues. Per germline, CDR1 SGHVT and CDR2 SQSDAQ. CDR3 coding DNA: TGTGCCAGCAGCTTAGATGGTCGGCAATCCTTTGAAAAACTGTTTTTT. Translating gives CASSLDGRQSFEKLFF.

There are a few counts of this clonotype. V is TRBV9 and J is TRBJ1-1; D is unresolved. CDR3 length: 12 amino acids. Germline V lookup: CDR1 SGDLS, CDR2 YYNGEE. V was shortened by 4 bases and J by 8 bases, with 12 bases between the two germline ends. CDR3 in amino acids: CASSNRVGEAFF. The CDR3 region has the DNA TGTGCCAGCAGCAATAGGGTGGGAGAAGCTTTCTTT.

The chain has TRBV27 and TRBJ2-1; the D is unclear. The CDR3 is 13 amino acids. V was clipped by 3 bases and J by 6 bases, with 9 bases between them. Germline values: CDR1 MNHEY, CDR2 SMNVEV (reference sequence). The CDR3: CASSLAAANEQFF. The CDR3 nucleotides are TGTGCCAGCAGTTTGGCGGCGGCCAATGAGCAGTTCTTC.

The rearrangement links TRBV4-3 to TRBJ2-7, with D perhaps TRBD2 (6 bases). Germline lookup yields CDR1 LGHNA and CDR2 YSLEER. The length of the CDR3 is 15 residues. The ends were cut back, 1 base at V and 1 base at J, with 11 bases in the middle. The CDR3 DNA follows: TGCGCCAGCAGCCAAGGGTGGCGGGGATCCTACGAGCAGTACTTC. Encoded protein: CASSQGWRGSYEQYF.

The V gene is TRBV3-1, the J gene TRBJ2-1, with TRBD2 identical over 12 bases. This CDR3 is 22 amino acids long. V gave up 4 bases and J gave up 0 bases; unmatched junction bases: 19. Germline values: CDR1 LGHDT, CDR2 YNNKEL (reference sequence). The CDR3 protein is CASSPDRYSGLAGGYSYNEQFF. In nucleotides, the CDR3 is TGTGCCAGCAGCCCAGATCGGTATAGTGGGCTAGCGGGAGGGTACTCCTACAATGAGCAGTTCTTC.

V usage is TRBV4-2 and J usage is TRBJ2-5; 12 nucleotides align to TRBD2. Looked up from germline, CDR1 is LGHNA and CDR2 is YNFKEQ. The CDR3 consists of 17 residues. After removal of 1 base from V and 5 bases from J, the junction contained 8 bases not matched to a gene. CDR3 sequence reads: CASSQGSTSGREETQYF. The DNA of the CDR3 is TGTGCCAGCAGCCAAGGGTCGACTAGCGGGAGAGAGGAGACCCAGTACTTC.

Remarks on this clonotype: One end of the junction fails to match germline, which may point to a read error. The chain employs TRBV7-7 and TRBJ2-1, with a weak D call TRBD1 (6 bases). Germline V gene lookup returns CDR1 SSHAT and CDR2 FNYEAQ (reference sequence). The CDR3 runs 16 residues. CDR3 amino acids: CASSSFEGPGEYEQFF. Here the CDR3 DNA reads TGTGCTAGCAGCTCCTTCGAGGGTCCAGGGGAGTATGAGCAGTTCTTC.